This T cell receptor (beta chain) came from a study of T cells after yellow fever vaccination (dated by TCRdb to between 2019 and 2020). About the study as a whole: The SMART-Seq v4 Ultra Low Input RNA kit was used to prepare libraries from fractions with low cell numbers. Two healthy male donors made up the cohort, one aged 18 to 29 years and the other aged 30 to 40 years. Bulk TCR alpha and beta repertoires were sequenced longitudinally to track T-cell clones before and after primary and booster YFV17D yellow fever vaccination. Blood samples were taken at several timepoints before and after primary and secondary immunization, and bulk PBMC replicates and cell subsets were isolated.

TCR cDNA was made using 5'RACE template switching, a step that added a universal primer site and unique molecular identifiers. Priming for cDNA synthesis came from both the TCR alpha and TCR beta constant segments. Two PCR steps were used to amplify libraries, with sample barcodes and sequencing adapters being added in the second step. Sequencing of libraries was done on Illumina HiSeq 2500 (2x100 bp) or NovaSeq (2x150 bp). The study's own analysis went as follows. Reads were demultiplexed and collapsed into UMI consensus sequences with MIGEC, and V(D)J alignment was performed with MiXCR. Using edgeR on replicate PBMC samples, clonotypes were called vaccine-responding if FDR was below 0.01 and the log2 fold change was above 5 up to day 15. Each bulk clonotype was labeled CD4 or CD8 based on which sequenced repertoire, CD4 or CD8, contained the clonotype at higher abundance. The public sequencing data were trimmed at Q25 with fastp and processed into clonotypes with MiXCR by TCRdb, which kept only in-frame beta chains. Rows are combined by CDR3 protein, so each entry shows the most common genes and DNA. In this record, the V and J calls reflect TCRdb's handling and not the investigators' own analysis. Across this sample there are around 180,000 distinct CDR3 sequences, with roughly 6.2% seen only once. The ten biggest clones cover about 2.8% of the sample.

The paper's findings and limits, for the study overall: The secondary T-cell response was weaker than the primary response but faster, peaking on day 5 instead of day 15. The study included only two donors, which limits how far the findings can be generalized. A small fraction of clonotypes showed up in both the CD4 and CD8 compartments, probably as a result of convergent recombination. After the booster, most clones that had expanded after primary vaccination were detected again (roughly 96% of CD4 and around nine tenths of CD8), suggesting broad maintenance of memory. Computational filtering was needed because FACS-sorted repertoires could contain abundant contaminating clonotypes from the bulk population.

Looking up the germline V gene yields CDR1 MGHRA and CDR2 YSYEKL. The CDR3 covers 15 residues, taking in both the cysteine and the phenylalanine. Just CDR3 DNA is preserved here, 45 bases in frame from base 1. V is clipped by 4 bases and J by 1 base, and the sequence between their germline boundaries is 10 bases long. This clonotype was found many times. The clone's antigen remains unknown. Nothing much larger sits one base from this clone, and base qualities are not available. What this sample's treatment or condition label stands for: live attenuated yellow fever vaccine strain. A standard Ficoll-Paque protocol was used to isolate PBMCs from peripheral blood. CD4 and CD8 T-cell fractions were isolated with Dynabeads CD4 and CD8 positive selection kits. TriZol was used to extract RNA from bulk PBMCs, CD4 and CD8 fractions, and dextramer-positive and dextramer-negative fractions.

The origin of this receptor is a man younger than 30 who received the YFV17D yellow fever vaccine. The chain is encoded by TRBV4-1 joined to TRBJ2-2; the D gene is not confidently resolved. This specimen was CD4+ T cells sorted from PBMCs, taken on the day of the first yellow fever vaccination. The CDR3 region reads CASSPPGLNTGELFF. The DNA sequence is TGCGCCAGCAGCCCGCCAGGTCTGAACACCGGGGAGCTGTTTTTT.